Below, one T cell receptor (beta chain) is given with its context. This sample stems from a study of shared T cell receptors in the human thymus. The CDR3 length is 17 residues. V dropped 0 bases and J dropped 6 bases, with 19 bases sitting between them. Germline CDR1 reads SGHTS; CDR2 reads YDEGEE. Repertoires were generated with immunoSEQ multiplex PCR, while TCRdb's copy carries only in-frame clones and drops some. The repertoire holds under 850,000 clones, with around 87% as singletons. This same sample was also taken into another study, of human thymus T cells. That report notes: Thymic material originated from resections removed in the course of corrective heart surgery.

The chain carries TRBV5-8 and TRBJ2-1; the D gene is possibly TRBD2 (7 bases). The source is a boy in the first two years of life with a congenital heart defect. Sample: thymocytes. The CDR3 sequence is CASSLAVGREGGNEQFF. For the CDR3, the DNA is TGTGCCAGCAGCTTGGCAGTAGGCAGGGAGGGGGGCAATGAGCAGTTCTTC.